A single sample gave rise to the 14 T cell receptor beta chains below, sequenced in a study of follicular helper T cells after annual influenza vaccination. The data were produced by immunoSEQ multiplex PCR, yet TCRdb's version contains in-frame clones alone and is incomplete. The sample contains 9,900 or so clones, less than 85% of which appear only once. The sequenced sample was CXCR5- memory CD4+ T cells sorted from blood, obtained 6 weeks after influenza vaccination. The receptors were gathered from an adult who received the influenza vaccine.

This chain uses TRBV2 with TRBJ1-1; TRBD1 aligns across 10 bases. The germline gives CDR1 SNHLY, CDR2 FYNNEI. The CDR3 is 16 amino acids. Trimming took 6 bases from V and 0 from J; bases not matched to a gene: 7. CDR3 coding DNA: TGTGCCAGCAGCAGACAGGGGGCAATCGTGAACACTGAAGCTTTCTTT. It translates to CASSRQGAIVNTEAFF.

This clone was detected a few times. V usage is TRBV9 and J usage is TRBJ2-7; 9 bases align to TRBD2. V lost 0 bases and J lost 6; bases outside the gene matches: 7. CDR1 is SGDLS and CDR2 is YYNGEE in the germline V gene. The CDR3 runs 15 residues. CDR3 sequence (DNA): TGTGCCAGCAGCGTAGAGGCTAGCGGGGTGGGCGAGCAGTACTTC. This encodes CASSVEASGVGEQYF.

The CDR3 bases are TGTGCCAGCAGGTCAGCGGGGGGGCTCTACGAGCAGTACTTC. The encoded protein is CASRSAGGLYEQYF. The V gene is TRBV11-3, the J gene TRBJ2-7; 10 nucleotides line up with TRBD2. With V trimmed by 6 bases and J by 3 bases, 5 bases remained unmatched. This CDR3 region has 14 residues. Per the germline V gene, CDR1 is SGHNT and CDR2 is YENEEA.

The rearrangement joins TRBV6-1 to TRBJ2-1; TRBD1 matches at 7 bases. This CDR3 is built from 14 residues. Trimming cost V 3 bases and J 6 bases; bases outside gene matches: 5. Germline-derived CDR1 and CDR2 are MNHNS and SASEGT. The CDR3 DNA reads as TGTGCCAGCAGTGATAGGGGGCGCCTCAATGAGCAGTTCTTC. Its protein is CASSDRGRLNEQFF.

V gene TRBV5-1 combines with J gene TRBJ2-1; 10 bases align to TRBD1. Unmatched junction bases numbered 6, after V lost 4 bases and J lost 5 bases. The length of the CDR3 is 15 residues. The V gene's germline CDR1 is SGHRS and CDR2 YFSETQ. The CDR3 region has the DNA TGCGCCAGCAGCCCTCGGACAGGGGGGCACAATGAGCAGTTCTTC. Protein product: CASSPRTGGHNEQFF.

The table lists this clone with a few counts. J is TRBJ2-7 and V is TRBV25-1; D uncertain. Germline V gene data show CDR1 as MGHDK and CDR2 as SYGVNS. This CDR3 has 11 amino acids. The ends were cut back, 3 bases at V and 7 bases at J, with 7 bases in the middle. For the CDR3, the DNA is TGTGCCAGCAGTGAGGTTAGGGAGCAGTACTTC. This gives the protein CASSEVREQYF.

The chain combines TRBV2 with TRBJ2-3; 8 bases map to TRBD2. The V gene's germline CDR1 is SNHLY and CDR2 FYNNEI. J lost 2 bases, V lost 4 bases, and 5 bases had no gene match. The CDR3 runs to 15 residues. The CDR3 sequence is CASSVRGGTTDTQYF. DNA of the CDR3: TGTGCCAGCAGTGTACGGGGGGGCACCACAGATACGCAGTATTTT.

Details on this clone: Other DNA sequences in this specimen translate into the identical CDR3. The V and J genes are TRBV7-2 and TRBJ2-1; TRBD2 matches 8 bases. CDR3 length: 16 residues. Germline V gives CDR1 SGHTA, CDR2 FQGNSA. J lost 7 bases, V lost 5 bases, and 13 bases had no gene match. In DNA form, the CDR3 reads TGTGCCAGCAGCAGAGATCTCGGGGGGGCCAAGAATGAGCAGTTCTTC. Amino acids: CASSRDLGGAKNEQFF.

The chain joins TRBV2 to TRBJ1-1; weak D call: TRBD1 (6 bases). The CDR3 has 14 amino acids. The V gene's germline CDR1 is SNHLY and CDR2 FYNNEI. V lost 7 bases and J lost 1, with 13 bases in between. The CDR3 is CASTRTEWNTEAFF. For the CDR3, the DNA is TGTGCCAGCACCAGGACAGAATGGAACACTGAAGCTTTCTTT.

The chain employs TRBV6-5 and TRBJ1-5; no definite D call. Looked up from germline, CDR1 is MNHEY and CDR2 is SVGAGI. Trimming cost V 2 bases and J 9 bases, with 8 bases left between them. This CDR3 is built from 12 residues. The DNA of the CDR3 is TGTGCCAGCAGTTACCGGGGAGGGCCCCAGCATTTT. Its protein product is CASSYRGGPQHF.

This clone was picked up a small number of times. The chain joins TRBV6-1 to TRBJ2-5; 9 nucleotides agree with TRBD2. Per the germline V gene, CDR1 is MNHNS and CDR2 is SASEGT. With 6 bases clipped from V and 3 bases from J, the junction kept 5 bases outside the gene matches. This CDR3 is 14 amino acids long. Written as DNA, the CDR3 is TGTGCCAGCAGGGTGACTAGCGGAAAAGAGACCCAGTACTTC. Residues: CASRVTSGKETQYF.

This chain links TRBV9 with TRBJ2-2, with D hard to call. Trimming took off 4 bases at V and 5 bases at J, with 9 bases between the two ends. There are 13 residues in the CDR3. The germline V gene encodes CDR1 SGDLS and CDR2 YYNGEE. CDR3 amino acids: CASSTMSTGELFF. In DNA, the CDR3 is TGTGCCAGCAGCACCATGAGTACCGGGGAGCTGTTTTTT.

The gene calls are TRBV7-3 and TRBJ2-3; 9 nucleotides align to TRBD1. The CDR3 loop spans 14 amino acids. The germline V gene has CDR1 SGHTA and CDR2 FQGTGA. The V gene end was trimmed by 2 bases and the J gene end by 5 bases; junction bases not matched to a gene: 2. In DNA form, the CDR3 reads TGTGCCAGCAGCTTACGGGACAGGGAAGATACGCAGTATTTT. It translates to CASSLRDREDTQYF.

This chain joins TRBV10-3 and TRBJ1-4, with 10 bases that match TRBD1. Germline CDR1 reads ENHRY; CDR2 reads SYGVKD. V lost 6 bases to trimming and J lost 3 bases; unmatched junction nucleotides: 1. The CDR3 totals 14 residues. CDR3 DNA: TGTGCCATCAGGGGGACAGGGGCTAATGAAAAACTGTTTTTT. Encoded protein: CAIRGTGANEKLFF.